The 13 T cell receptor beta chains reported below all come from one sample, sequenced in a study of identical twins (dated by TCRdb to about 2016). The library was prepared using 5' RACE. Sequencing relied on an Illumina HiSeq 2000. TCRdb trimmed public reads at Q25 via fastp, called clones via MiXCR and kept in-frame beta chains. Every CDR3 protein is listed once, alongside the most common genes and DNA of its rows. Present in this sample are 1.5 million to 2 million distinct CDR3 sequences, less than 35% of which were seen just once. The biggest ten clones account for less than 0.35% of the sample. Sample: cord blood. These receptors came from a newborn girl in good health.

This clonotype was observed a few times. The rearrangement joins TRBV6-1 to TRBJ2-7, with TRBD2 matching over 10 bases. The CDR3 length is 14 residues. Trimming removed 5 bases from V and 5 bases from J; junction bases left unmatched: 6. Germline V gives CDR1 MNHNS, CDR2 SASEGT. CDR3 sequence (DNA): TGTGCCAGCAGTTCTAGCGGGAGTATCCACGAGCAGTACTTC. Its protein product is CASSSSGSIHEQYF.

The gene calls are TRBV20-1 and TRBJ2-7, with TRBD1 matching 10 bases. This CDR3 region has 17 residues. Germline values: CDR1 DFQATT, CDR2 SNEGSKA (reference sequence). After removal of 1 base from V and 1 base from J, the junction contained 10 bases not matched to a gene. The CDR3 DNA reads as TGCAGTGCTAGAGGACAGGGGGCTTTCCCTCCTTCCTACGAGCAGTACTTC. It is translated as CSARGQGAFPPSYEQYF.

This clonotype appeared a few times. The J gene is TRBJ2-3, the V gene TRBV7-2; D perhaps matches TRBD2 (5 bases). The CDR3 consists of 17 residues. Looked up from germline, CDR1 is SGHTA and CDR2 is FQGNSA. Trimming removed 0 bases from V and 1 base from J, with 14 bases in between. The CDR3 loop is CASSLARSSHGTDTQYF. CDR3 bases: TGTGCCAGCAGCTTAGCGCGGTCTAGCCATGGCACAGATACGCAGTATTTT.

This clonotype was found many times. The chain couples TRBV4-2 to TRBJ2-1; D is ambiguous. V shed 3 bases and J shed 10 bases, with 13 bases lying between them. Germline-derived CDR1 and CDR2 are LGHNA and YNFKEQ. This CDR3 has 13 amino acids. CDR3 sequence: CASSHPNEPEQFF. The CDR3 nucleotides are TGTGCCAGCAGCCACCCCAACGAACCCGAGCAGTTCTTC.

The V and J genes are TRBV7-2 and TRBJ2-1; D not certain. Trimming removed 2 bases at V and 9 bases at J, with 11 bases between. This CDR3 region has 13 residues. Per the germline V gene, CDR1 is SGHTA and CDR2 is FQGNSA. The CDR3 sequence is CASSLIRAGEQFF. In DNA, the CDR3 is TGTGCCAGCAGCTTAATCCGGGCTGGTGAGCAGTTCTTC.

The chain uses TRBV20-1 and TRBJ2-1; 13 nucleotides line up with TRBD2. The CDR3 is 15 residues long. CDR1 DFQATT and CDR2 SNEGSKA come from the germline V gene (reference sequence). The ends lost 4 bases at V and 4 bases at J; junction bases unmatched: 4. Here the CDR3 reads CSATTTSGGYNEQFF. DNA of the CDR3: TGCAGTGCTACCACGACTAGCGGGGGGTACAATGAGCAGTTCTTC.

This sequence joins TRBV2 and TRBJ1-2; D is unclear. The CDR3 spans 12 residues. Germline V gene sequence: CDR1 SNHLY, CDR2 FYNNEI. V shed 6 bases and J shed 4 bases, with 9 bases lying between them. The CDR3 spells CASRTPTYGYTF. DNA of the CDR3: TGTGCCAGCAGGACCCCAACCTATGGCTACACCTTC.

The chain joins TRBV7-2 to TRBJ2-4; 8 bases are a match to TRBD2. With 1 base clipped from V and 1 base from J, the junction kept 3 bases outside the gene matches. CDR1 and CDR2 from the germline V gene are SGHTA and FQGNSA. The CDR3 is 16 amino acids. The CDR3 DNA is TGTGCCAGCAGCTTAGAGGGCGGGAGGGCCAAAAACATTCAGTACTTC. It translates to CASSLEGGRAKNIQYF. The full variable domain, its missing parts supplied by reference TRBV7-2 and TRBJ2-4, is GAGVSQSPSNKVTEKGKDVELRCDPISGHTALYWYRQSLGQGLEFLIYFQGNSAPDKSGLPSDRFSAERTGGSVSTLTIQRTQQEDSAVYLCASSLEGGRAKNIQYFGAGTRLSVL.

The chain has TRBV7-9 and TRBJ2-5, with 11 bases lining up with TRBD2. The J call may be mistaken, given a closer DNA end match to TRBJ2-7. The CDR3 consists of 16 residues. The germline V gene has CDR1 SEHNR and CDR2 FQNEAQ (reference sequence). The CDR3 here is CASSLPSSGRIDEQYF. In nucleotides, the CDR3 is TGTGCCAGCAGCTTGCCGTCTAGCGGGAGGATAGACGAGCAGTACTTC.

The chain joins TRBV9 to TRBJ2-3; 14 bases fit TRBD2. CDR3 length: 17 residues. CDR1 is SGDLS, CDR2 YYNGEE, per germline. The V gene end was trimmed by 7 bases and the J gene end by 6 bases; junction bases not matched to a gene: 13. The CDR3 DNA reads TGTGCCAGCGGACTAGCGGGAGGAAACCAGGGTATGGATACGCAGTATTTT. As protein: CASGLAGGNQGMDTQYF.

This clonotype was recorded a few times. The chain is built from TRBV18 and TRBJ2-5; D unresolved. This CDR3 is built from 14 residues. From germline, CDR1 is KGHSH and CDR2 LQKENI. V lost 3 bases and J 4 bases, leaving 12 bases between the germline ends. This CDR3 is CASSPRVGRETQYF. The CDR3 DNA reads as TGTGCCAGCTCACCGAGAGTAGGAAGAGAGACCCAGTACTTC. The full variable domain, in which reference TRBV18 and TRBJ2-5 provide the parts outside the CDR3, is NAGVMQNPRHLVRRRGQEARLRCSPMKGHSHVYWYRQLPEEGLKFMVYLQKENIIDESGMPKERFSAEFPKEGPSILRIQQVVRGDSAAYFCASSPRVGRETQYFGPGTRLLVL.

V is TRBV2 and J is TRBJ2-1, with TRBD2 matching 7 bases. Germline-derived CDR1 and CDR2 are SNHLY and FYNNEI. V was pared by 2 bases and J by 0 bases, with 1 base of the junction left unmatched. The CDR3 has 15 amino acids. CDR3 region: CASSESGNSYNEQFF. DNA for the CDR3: TGTGCCAGCAGTGAAAGCGGGAACTCCTACAATGAGCAGTTCTTC.

Here the CDR3 DNA reads TGTGCCACCAGTGACGGGTTTGGGTACCAAGAGACCCAGTACTTC. Amino acid sequence: CATSDGFGYQETQYF. The rearrangement links TRBV24-1 to TRBJ2-5; unclear D gene. Germline CDR1 is KGHDR and CDR2 is SFDVKD. CDR3 length equals 15 residues. V was clipped by 4 bases and J by 0 bases, with 11 bases between them.